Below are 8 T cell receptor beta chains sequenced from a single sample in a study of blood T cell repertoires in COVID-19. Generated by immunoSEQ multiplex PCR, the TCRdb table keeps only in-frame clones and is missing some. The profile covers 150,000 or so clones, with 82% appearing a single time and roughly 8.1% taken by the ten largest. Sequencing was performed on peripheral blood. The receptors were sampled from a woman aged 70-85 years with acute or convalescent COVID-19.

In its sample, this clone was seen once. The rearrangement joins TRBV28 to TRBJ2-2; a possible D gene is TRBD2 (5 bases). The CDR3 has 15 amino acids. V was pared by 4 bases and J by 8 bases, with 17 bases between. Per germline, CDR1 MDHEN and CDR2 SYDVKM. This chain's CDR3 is CASSSPGSTGGELFF. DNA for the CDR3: TGTGCCAGCAGTTCACCGGGGTCCACGGGGGGGGAGCTGTTTTTT.

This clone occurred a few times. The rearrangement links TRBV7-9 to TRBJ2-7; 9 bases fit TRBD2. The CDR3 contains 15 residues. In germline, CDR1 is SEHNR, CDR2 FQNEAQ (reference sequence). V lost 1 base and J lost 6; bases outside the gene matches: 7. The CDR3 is CASSLDSSGRSEQYF. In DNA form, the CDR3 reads TGTGCCAGCAGCTTAGACTCCAGCGGGAGGAGCGAGCAGTACTTC.

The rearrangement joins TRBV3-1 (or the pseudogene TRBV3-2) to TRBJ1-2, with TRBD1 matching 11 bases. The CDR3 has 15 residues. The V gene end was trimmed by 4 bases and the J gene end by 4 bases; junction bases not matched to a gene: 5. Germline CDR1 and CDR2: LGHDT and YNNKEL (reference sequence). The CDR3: CASSPGTGGFYGYTF. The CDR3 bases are TGTGCCAGCAGCCCAGGGACAGGGGGTTTCTATGGCTACACCTTC.

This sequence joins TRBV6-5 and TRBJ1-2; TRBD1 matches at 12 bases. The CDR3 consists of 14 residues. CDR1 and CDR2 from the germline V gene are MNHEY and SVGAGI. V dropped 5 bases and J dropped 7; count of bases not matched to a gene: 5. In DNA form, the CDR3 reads TGTGCCAGCAGTAGGGGACAGGGGGCTCGTGGCTACACCTTC. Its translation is CASSRGQGARGYTF.

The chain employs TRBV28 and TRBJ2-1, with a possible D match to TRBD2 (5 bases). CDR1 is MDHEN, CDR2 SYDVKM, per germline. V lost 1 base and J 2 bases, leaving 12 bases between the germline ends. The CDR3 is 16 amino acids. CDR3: CASSLYGKVAYNEQFF. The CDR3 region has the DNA TGTGCCAGCAGTTTATACGGGAAGGTCGCCTACAATGAGCAGTTCTTC.

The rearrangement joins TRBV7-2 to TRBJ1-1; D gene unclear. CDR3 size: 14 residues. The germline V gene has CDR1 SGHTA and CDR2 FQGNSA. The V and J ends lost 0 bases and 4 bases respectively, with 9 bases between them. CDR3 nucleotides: TGTGCCAGCAGCTTAGCTGGGCAGTCCACTGAAGCTTTCTTT. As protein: CASSLAGQSTEAFF. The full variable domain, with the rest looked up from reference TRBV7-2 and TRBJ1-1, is GAGVSQSPSNKVTEKGKDVELRCDPISGHTALYWYRQSLGQGLEFLIYFQGNSAPDKSGLPSDRFSAERTGGSVSTLTIQRTQQEDSAVYLCASSLAGQSTEAFFGQGTRLTVV.

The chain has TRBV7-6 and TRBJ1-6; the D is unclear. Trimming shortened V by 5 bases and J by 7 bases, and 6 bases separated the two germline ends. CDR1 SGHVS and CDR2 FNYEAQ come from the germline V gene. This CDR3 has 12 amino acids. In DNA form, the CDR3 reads TGTGCCAGCAGCCAGGTGAATTCACCCCTCCACTTT. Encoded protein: CASSQVNSPLHF.

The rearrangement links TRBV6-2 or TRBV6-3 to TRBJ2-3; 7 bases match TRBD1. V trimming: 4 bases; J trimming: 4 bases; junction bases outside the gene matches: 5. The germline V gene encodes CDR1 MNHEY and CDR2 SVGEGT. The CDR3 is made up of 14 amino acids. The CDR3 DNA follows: TGTGCCAGCAGTTTGACAGGGAGTCCAGATACGCAGTATTTT. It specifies CASSLTGSPDTQYF.